The present entry profiles one T cell receptor (beta chain) with its context. Germline and junction disagree at one end, which may indicate a read error. CDR1 and CDR2 (germline): MNHNS, SASEGT. The CDR3 contains 16 residues. Clones were sequenced by immunoSEQ multiplex PCR, and TCRdb holds only the in-frame ones, with some missing. The table includes about 54,000 clones, over 70% detected once. This sample was included in a study of OX40 agonist ivuxolimab in advanced cancers. Study-level background: Partial responses occurred in three patients (one hepatocellular carcinoma, two cutaneous melanoma).

Autoimmune disease history or systemic immunosuppression disqualified patients. This chain joins TRBV6-1 and TRBJ1-4; possibly TRBD1 for D (6 bases). Sequences were derived from CD4+ or CD8+ T cells sorted from blood, sampled in a trial of the OX40 agonist ivuxolimab. This clonotype originated in an adult with an advanced solid tumor such as melanoma, head and neck, liver or kidney cancer. The CDR3: CASSEGVAGVGEKLFF. The CDR3 nucleotides are TGTGCCAGCAGCGAAGGGGTTGCAGGGGTGGGGGAAAAACTGTTTTTT.